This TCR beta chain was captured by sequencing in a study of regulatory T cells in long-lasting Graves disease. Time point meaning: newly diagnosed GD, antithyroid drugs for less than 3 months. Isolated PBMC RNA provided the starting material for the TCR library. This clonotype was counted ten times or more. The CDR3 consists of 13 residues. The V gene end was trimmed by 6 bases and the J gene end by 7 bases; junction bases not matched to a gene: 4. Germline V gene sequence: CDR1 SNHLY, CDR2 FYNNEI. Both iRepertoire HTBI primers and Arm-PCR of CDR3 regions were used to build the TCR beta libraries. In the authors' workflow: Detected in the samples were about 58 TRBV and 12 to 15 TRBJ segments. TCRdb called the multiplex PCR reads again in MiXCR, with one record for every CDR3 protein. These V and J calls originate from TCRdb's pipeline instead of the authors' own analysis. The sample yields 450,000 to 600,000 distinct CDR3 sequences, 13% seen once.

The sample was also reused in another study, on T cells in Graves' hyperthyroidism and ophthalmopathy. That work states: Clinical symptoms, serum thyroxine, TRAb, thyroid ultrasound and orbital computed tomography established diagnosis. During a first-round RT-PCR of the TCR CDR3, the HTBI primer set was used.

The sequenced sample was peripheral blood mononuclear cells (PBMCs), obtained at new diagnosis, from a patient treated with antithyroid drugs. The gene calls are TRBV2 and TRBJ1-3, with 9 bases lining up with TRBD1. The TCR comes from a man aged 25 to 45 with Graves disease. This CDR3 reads CASRGQGGNTIYF. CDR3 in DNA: TGTGCCAGCAGGGGACAGGGCGGGAACACCATATATTTT.